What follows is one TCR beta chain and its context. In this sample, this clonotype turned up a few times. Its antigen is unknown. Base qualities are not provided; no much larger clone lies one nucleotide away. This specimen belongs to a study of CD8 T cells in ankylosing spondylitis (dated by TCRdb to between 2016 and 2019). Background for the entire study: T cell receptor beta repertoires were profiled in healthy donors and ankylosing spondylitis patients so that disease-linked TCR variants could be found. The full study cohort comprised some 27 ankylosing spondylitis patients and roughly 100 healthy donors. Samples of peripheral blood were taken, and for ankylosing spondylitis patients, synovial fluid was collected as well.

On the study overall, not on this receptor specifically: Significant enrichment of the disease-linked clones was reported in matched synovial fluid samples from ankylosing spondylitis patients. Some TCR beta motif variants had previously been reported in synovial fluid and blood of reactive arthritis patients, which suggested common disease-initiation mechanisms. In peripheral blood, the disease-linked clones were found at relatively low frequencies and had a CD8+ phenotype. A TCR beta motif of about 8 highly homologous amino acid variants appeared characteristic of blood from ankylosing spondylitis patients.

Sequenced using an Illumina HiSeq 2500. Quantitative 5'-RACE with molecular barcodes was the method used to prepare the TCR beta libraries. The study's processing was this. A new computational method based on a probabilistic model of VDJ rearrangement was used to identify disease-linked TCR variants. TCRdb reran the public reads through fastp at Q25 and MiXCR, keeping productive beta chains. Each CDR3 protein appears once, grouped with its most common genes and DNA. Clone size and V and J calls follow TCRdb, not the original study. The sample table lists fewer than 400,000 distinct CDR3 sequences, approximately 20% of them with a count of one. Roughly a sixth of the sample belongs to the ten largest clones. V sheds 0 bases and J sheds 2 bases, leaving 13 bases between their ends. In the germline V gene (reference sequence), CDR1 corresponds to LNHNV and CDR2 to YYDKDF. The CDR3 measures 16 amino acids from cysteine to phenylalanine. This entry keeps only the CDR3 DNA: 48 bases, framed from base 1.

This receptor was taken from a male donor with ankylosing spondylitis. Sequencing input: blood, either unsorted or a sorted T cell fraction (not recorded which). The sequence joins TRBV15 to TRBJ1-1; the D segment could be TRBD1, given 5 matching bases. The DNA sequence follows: TGTGCCACCAGCAGAGACCTTCCGGGACTAAACACTGAAGCTTTCTTT. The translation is CATSRDLPGLNTEAFF.